This T cell receptor (beta chain) was identified during a study of cytomegalovirus exposure and HLA in healthy donors. Study in general: The study's early data release held roughly 90 million unique TCRs from HLA-typed donors. Broader study findings: There were some V segments, including TRBV6-2 and TRBV6-3, excluded as indistinguishable. Being productive about 87% or about 30% of the time was typical of most TCR beta V segments in an earlier analysis.

Primers: 60 Vbeta forward and 13 Jbeta reverse. TCRdb's copy holds only in-frame clones and misses some; the assay was immunoSEQ multiplex PCR. The table shows about 150,000 clones, with 70% to 80% occurring only once. Germline values: CDR1 SGHRS, CDR2 YFSETQ. This CDR3 comprises 15 residues. With 4 bases removed from V and 0 bases from J, the gap between germline ends came to 13 bases. Worth noting for this clone: Its antigen remains unknown.

This chain joins TRBV5-1 and TRBJ1-1, with D tentatively TRBD1 (6 bases). The sequenced material came from PBMCs. This TCR derives from a woman aged 55-75 years in good health and CMV-seropositive. For the CDR3, the DNA is TGCGCCAGCAGCGTACAGGGCCTAATGAACACTGAAGCTTTCTTT. This gives the protein CASSVQGLMNTEAFF.